This T cell receptor beta chain was captured by sequencing in a study of cytomegalovirus exposure and HLA in healthy donors. Study-level results: Listed as cytomegalovirus-associated were over 150 TCR beta chains.

The V gene lost 8 bases and the J gene lost 7 bases, with 21 bases spanning the gap. CDR1 is MRHNA and CDR2 is SNTAGT in the germline V gene. The CDR3 is 14 residues long. This clone was picked up a small number of times. Its specificity is unknown. The assay was immunoSEQ multiplex PCR, and TCRdb's table has in-frame clones only and misses some. The sample lists under 140,000 clones, over 75% occurring once. Sequencing used PBMCs. This TCR was sampled from a woman aged 30 to 39 in good health and CMV-seropositive. The V gene is TRBV6-4, the J gene TRBJ2-7, with D possibly TRBD2 on 5 matching bases. Written as DNA, the CDR3 is TGTGCCAGCCTGGTGGGATCCGGGGAACGGGAGCAGTACTTC. It specifies CASLVGSGEREQYF.